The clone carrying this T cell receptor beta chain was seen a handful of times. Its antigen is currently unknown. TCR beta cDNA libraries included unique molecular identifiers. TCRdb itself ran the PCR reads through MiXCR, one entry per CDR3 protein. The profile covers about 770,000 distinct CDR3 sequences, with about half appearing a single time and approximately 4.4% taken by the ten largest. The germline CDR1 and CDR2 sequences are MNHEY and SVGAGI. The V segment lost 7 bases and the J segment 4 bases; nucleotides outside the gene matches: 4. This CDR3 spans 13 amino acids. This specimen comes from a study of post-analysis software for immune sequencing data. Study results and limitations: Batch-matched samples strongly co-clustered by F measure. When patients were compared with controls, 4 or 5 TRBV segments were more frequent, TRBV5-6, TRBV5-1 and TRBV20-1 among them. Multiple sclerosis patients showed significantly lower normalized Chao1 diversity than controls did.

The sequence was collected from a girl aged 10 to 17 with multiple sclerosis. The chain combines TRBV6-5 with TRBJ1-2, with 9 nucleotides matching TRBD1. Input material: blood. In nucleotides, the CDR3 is TGTGCCAGCAAAACGACAGGGGGCTATGGCTACACCTTC. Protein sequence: CASKTTGGYGYTF.